This record covers a single T cell receptor beta chain. This CDR3 is 14 amino acids long. Trimming cost V 3 bases and J 1 base; bases outside gene matches: 3. Per germline, CDR1 SGDLS and CDR2 YYNGEE. This specimen comes from a study of blood T cell repertoires in COVID-19. How the authors handled the data: Reference gene primer amplification gave estimated nucleated cell counts. TCRdb keeps only in-frame clones here, not all; method: immunoSEQ multiplex PCR. That table furnishes V, J and clone size, whereas the DNA furnished D and trimming. The data show fewer than 150,000 clones, approximately 80% seen once.

The chain combines TRBV9 with TRBJ2-7, with 8 nucleotides matching TRBD1. What was sequenced was peripheral blood. The TCR sequence derives from a man aged 65 to 79 with acute or convalescent COVID-19. In nucleotides, the CDR3 is TGTGCCAGCAGCGAGGGACAGGTTTCCTACGAGCAGTACTTC. Translating it yields CASSEGQVSYEQYF.